This T cell receptor (beta chain) was captured in a study of patients and donors after allogeneic stem cell transplantation. V was trimmed by 2 bases and J by 9 bases, leaving 14 bases between them. This CDR3 has 12 amino acids. From germline, CDR1 is DFQATT and CDR2 SNEGSKA (reference sequence). Each CDR3 protein gets one entry after TCRdb re-called the RT-PCR reads with MiXCR. The data hold approximately 150,000 distinct CDR3 sequences, with around 30% observed a single time. This clonotype has just a few counts. Sequenced input: blood, either unsorted or a sorted T cell fraction (not recorded which). The source is a human donor who was either an allogeneic HSCT recipient or a stem cell or donor lymphocyte infusion donor (not recorded which). It is not recorded whose cells these are; they may come from a transplant donor. This rearrangement joins TRBV20-1 to TRBJ2-7; D remains unclear. The CDR3 sequence: CSARRADVRQYF. The CDR3 DNA reads as TGCAGTGCTAGAAGGGCCGACGTGAGGCAGTACTTC.